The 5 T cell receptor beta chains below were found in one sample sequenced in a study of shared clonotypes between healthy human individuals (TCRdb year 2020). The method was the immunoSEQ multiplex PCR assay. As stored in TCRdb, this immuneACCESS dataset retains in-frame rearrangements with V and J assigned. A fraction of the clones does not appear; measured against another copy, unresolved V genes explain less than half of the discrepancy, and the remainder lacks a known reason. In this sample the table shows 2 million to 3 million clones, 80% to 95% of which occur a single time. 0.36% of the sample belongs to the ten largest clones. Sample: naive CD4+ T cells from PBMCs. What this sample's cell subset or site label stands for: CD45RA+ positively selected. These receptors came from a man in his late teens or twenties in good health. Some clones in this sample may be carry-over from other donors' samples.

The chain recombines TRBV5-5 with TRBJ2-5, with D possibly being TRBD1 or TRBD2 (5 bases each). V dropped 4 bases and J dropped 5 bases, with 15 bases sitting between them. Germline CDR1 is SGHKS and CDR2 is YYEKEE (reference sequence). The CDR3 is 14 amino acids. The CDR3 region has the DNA TGTGCCAGCAGCCGGGACGCCACTGGGGAGACCCAGTACTTC. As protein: CASSRDATGETQYF.

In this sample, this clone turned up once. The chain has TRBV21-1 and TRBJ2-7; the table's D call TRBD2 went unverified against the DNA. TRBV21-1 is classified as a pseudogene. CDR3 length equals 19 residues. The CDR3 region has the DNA TGTGCCAGCAGCAAAGTGGGGATAGTGGCGGGGGTCTATTGGGACGAGCAGTACTTC. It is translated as CASSKVGIVAGVYWDEQYF.

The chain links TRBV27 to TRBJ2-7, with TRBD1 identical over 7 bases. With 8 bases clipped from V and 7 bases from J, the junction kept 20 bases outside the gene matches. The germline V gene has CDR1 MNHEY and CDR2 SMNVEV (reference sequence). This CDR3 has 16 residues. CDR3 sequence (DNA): TGTGCCAGCCGGGACCTTCAGGGGGTCGCAGGGTGGGAGCAGTACTTC. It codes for CASRDLQGVAGWEQYF.

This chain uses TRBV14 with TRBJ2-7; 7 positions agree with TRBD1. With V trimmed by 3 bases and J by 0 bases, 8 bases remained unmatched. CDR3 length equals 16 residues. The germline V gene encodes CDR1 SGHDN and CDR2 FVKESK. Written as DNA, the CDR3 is TGTGCCAGCAGCCACCCCGGGACAGAATACTCCTACGAGCAGTACTTC. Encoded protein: CASSHPGTEYSYEQYF.

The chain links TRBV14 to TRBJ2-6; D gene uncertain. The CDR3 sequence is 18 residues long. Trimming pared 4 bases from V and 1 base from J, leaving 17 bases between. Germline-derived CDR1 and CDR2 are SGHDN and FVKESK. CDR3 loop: CASSRRAAPKSGANVLTF. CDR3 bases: TGTGCCAGCAGCCGACGGGCCGCGCCTAAATCTGGGGCCAACGTCCTGACTTTC.